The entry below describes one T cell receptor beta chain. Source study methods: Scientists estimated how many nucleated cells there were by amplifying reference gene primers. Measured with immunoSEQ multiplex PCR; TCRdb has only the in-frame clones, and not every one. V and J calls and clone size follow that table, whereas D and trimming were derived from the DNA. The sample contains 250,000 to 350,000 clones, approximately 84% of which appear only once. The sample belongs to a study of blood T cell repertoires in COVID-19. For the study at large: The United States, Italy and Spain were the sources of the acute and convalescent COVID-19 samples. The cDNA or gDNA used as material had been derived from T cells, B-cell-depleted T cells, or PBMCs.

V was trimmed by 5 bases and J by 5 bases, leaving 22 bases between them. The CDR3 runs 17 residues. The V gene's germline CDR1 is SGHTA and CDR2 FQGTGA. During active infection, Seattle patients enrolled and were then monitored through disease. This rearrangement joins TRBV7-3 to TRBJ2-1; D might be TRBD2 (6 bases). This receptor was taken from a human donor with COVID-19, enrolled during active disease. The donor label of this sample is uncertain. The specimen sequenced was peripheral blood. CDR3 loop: CASSRAPAGNLNNEQFF. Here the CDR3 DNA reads TGTGCCAGCAGCCGCGCGCCGGCGGGGAATCTTAACAATGAGCAGTTCTTC.